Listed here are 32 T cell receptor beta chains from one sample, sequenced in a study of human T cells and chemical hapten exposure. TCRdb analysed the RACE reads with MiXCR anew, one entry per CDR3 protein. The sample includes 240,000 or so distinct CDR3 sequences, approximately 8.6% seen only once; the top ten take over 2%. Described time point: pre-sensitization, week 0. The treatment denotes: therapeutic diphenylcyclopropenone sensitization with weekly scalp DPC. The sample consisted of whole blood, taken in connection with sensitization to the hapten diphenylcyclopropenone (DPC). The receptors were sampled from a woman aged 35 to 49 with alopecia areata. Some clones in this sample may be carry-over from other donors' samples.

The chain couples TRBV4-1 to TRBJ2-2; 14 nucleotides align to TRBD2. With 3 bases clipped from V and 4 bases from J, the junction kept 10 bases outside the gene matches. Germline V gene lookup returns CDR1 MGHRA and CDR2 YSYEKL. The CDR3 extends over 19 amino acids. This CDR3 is CASSQGPGLAGVSTGELFF. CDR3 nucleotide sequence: TGCGCCAGCAGCCAGGGTCCGGGACTAGCGGGAGTAAGCACCGGGGAGCTGTTTTTT.

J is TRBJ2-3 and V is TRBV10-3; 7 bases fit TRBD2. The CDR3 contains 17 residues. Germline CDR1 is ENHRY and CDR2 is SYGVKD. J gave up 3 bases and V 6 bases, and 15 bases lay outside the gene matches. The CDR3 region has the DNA TGTGCCATCAGACGGAGGAGCGGGGTATCGGGGACAGATACGCAGTATTTT. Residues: CAIRRRSGVSGTDTQYF.

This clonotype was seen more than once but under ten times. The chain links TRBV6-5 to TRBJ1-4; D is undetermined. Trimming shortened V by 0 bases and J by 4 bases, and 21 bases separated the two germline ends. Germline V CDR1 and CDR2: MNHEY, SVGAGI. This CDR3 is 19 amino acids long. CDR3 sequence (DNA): TGTGCCAGCAGTTACTCGAGATCCGGGAGTCCCCGACTTAATGAAAAACTGTTTTTT. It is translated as CASSYSRSGSPRLNEKLFF.

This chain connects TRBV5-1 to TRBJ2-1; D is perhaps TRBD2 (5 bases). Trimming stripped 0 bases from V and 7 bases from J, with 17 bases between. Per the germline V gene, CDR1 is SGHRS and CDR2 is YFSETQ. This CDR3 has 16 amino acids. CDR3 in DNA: TGCGCCAGCAGCTTGGAATCCGCTGGACTGGGGAATGAGCAGTTCTTC. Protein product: CASSLESAGLGNEQFF.

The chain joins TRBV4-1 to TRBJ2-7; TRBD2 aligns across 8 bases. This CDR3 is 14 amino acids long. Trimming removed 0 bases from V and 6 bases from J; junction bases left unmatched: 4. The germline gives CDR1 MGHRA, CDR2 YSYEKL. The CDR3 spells CASSQDGLAGEQYF. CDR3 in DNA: TGCGCCAGCAGCCAAGATGGACTAGCTGGCGAGCAGTACTTC.

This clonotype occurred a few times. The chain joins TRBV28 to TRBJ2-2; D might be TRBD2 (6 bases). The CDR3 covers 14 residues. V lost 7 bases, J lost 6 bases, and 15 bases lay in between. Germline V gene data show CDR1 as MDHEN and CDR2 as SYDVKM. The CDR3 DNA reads TGTGCCAGCACCCGAGGAGGGGCCCCCGGGGAGCTGTTTTTT. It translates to CASTRGGAPGELFF.

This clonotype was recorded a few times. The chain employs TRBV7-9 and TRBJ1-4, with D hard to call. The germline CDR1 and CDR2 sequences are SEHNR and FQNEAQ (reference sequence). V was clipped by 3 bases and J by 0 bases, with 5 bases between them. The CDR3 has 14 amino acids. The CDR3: CASSFSTTNEKLFF. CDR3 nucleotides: TGTGCCAGCAGCTTTTCTACAACTAATGAAAAACTGTTTTTT.

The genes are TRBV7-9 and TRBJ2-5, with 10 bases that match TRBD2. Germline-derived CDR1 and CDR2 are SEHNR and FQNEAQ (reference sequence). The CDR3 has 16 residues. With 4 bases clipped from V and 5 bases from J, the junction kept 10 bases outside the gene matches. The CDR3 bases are TGTGCCAGCAGCTCCGGGACTAGCGCGCTGGGTGAGACCCAGTACTTC. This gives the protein CASSSGTSALGETQYF.

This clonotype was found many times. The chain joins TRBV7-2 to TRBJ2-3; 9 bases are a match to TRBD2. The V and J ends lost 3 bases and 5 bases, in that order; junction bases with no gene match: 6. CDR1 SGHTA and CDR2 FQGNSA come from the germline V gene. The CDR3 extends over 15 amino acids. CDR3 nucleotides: TGTGCCAGCAGCTTGCGGGAGGGCCTTGGAGATACGCAGTATTTT. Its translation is CASSLREGLGDTQYF.

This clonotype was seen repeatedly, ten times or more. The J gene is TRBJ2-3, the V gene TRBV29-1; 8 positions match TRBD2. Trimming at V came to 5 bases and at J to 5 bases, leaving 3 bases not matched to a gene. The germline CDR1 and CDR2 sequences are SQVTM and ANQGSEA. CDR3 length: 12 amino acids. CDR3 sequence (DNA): TGCAGCGTTCTTCTAGCGGGAGATACGCAGTATTTT. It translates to CSVLLAGDTQYF.

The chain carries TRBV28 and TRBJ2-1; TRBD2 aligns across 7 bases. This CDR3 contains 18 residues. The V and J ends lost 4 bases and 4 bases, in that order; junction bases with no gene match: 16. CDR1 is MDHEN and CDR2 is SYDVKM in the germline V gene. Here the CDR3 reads CASSSPLGGARLYNEQFF. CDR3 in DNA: TGTGCCAGCAGTTCGCCTTTGGGAGGGGCGAGACTTTACAATGAGCAGTTCTTC.

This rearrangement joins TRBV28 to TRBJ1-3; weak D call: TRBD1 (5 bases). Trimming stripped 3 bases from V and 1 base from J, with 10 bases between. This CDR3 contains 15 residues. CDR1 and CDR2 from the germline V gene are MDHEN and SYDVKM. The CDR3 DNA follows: TGTGCCAGCAGTTTGGGGGTAAGGTCTGGAAACACCATATATTTT. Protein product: CASSLGVRSGNTIYF.

The CDR3: CASSAPKAKNTEAFF. CDR3 sequence (DNA): TGTGCCAGCAGCGCTCCGAAGGCAAAAAACACTGAAGCTTTCTTT. The J gene is TRBJ1-1, the V gene TRBV6-2 or TRBV6-3, with D hard to call. The CDR3 length is 15 residues. CDR1 is MNHEY, CDR2 SVGEGT, per germline. V lost 6 bases, J lost 2 bases, and 16 bases lay in between.

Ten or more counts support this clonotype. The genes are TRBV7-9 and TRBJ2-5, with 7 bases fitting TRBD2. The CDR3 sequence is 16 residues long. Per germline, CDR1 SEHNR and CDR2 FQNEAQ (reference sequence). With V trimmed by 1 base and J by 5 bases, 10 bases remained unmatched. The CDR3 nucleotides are TGTGCCAGCAGCTTAGACGTTGCGGGAGCGGGGGAGACCCAGTACTTC. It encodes CASSLDVAGAGETQYF.

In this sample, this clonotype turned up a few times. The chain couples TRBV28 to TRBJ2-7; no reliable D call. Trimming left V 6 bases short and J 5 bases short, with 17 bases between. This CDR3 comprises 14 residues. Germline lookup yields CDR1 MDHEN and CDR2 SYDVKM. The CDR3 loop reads CASRLLGPRNEQYF. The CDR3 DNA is TGTGCCAGCAGACTACTCGGACCGAGGAACGAGCAGTACTTC.

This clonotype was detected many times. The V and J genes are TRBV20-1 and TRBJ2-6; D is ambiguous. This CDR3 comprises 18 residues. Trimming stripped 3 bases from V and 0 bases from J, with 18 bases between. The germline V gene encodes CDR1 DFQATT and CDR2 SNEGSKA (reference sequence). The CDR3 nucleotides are TGCAGTGCTAGTGAATCGGTTGGCAGTTCCTCTGGGGCCAACGTCCTGACTTTC. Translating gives CSASESVGSSSGANVLTF.

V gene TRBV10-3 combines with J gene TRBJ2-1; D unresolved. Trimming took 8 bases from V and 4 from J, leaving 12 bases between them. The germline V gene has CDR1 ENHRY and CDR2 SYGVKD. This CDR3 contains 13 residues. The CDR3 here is CAIGIAEYNEQFF. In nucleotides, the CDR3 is TGTGCCATCGGAATCGCCGAGTACAATGAGCAGTTCTTC.

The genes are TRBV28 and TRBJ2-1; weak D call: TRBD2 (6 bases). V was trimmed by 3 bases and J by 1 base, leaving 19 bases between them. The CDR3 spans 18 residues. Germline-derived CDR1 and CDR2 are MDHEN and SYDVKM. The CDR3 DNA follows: TGTGCCAGCAGTTTGGGCGGGAATTGGGGGATATCCTACAATGAGCAGTTCTTC. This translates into CASSLGGNWGISYNEQFF.

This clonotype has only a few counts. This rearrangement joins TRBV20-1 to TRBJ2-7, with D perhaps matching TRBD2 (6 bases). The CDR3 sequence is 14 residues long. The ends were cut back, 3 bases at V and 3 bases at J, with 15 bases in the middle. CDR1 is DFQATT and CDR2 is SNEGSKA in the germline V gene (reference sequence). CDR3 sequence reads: CSARRGVSNYEQYF. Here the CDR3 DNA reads TGCAGTGCTAGGCGGGGCGTATCCAACTACGAGCAGTACTTC.

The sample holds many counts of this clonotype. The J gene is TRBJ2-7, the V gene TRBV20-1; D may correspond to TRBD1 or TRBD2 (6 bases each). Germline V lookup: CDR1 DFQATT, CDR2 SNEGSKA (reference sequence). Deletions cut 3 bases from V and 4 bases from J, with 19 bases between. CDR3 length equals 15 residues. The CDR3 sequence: CSARDPRRGRYEQYF. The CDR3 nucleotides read TGCAGTGCTAGGGACCCACGACGGGGGCGGTACGAGCAGTACTTC.

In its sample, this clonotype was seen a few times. Written as DNA, the CDR3 is TGTGCCAGCAGTTACTCGGCAGAAAATTCACCCCTCCACTTT. It codes for CASSYSAENSPLHF. The chain couples TRBV6-5 to TRBJ1-6, with D unresolved. The CDR3 runs to 14 residues. CDR1 and CDR2 (germline): MNHEY, SVGAGI. V shed 0 bases and J shed 7 bases, with 7 bases lying between them.

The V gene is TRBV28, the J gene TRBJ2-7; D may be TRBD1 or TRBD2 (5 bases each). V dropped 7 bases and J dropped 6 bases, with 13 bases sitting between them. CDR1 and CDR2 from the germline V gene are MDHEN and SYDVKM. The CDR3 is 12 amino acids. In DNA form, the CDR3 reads TGTGCCAGCACTCTGGGGGTAGGCGAGCAGTACTTC. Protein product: CASTLGVGEQYF.

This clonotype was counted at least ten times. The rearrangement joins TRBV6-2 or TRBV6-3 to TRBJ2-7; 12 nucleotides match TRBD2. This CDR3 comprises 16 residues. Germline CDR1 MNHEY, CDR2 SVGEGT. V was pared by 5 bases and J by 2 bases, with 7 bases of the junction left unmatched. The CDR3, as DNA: TGTGCCAGCAGTCGGACTAGCGGGATACATCCCTACGAGCAGTACTTC. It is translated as CASSRTSGIHPYEQYF.

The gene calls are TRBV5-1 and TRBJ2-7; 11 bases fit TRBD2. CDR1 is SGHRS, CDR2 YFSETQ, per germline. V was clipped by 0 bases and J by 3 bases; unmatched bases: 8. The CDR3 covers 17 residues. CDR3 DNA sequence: TGCGCCAGCAGCTTGGAATTACTAGCGGGAGCGAGCTACGAGCAGTACTTC. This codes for CASSLELLAGASYEQYF.

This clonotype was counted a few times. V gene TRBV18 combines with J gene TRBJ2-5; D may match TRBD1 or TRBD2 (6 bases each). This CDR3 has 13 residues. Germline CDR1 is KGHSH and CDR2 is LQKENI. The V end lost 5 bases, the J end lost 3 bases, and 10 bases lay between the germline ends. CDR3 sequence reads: CASSGGTKETQYF. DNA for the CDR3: TGTGCCAGCTCAGGCGGGACAAAAGAGACCCAGTACTTC.

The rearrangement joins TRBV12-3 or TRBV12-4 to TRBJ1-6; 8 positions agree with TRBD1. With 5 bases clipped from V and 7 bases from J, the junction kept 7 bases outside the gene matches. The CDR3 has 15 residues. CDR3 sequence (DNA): TGTGCCAGCAGTGAGGACAGGGTTTTCAATTCACCCCTCCACTTT. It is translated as CASSEDRVFNSPLHF.

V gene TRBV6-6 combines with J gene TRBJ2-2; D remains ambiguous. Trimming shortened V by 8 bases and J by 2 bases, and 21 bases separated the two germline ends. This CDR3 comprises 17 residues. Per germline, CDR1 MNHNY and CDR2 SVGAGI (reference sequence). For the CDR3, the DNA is TGTGCCAGCGGTCAAATATCCGGGCGGAGAAACACCGGGGAGCTGTTTTTT. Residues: CASGQISGRRNTGELFF.

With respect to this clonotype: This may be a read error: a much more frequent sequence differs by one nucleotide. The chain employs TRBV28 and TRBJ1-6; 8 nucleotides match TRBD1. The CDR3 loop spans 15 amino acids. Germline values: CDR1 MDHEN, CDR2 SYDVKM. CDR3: CVSSPRDRRNSPLHF. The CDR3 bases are TGTGTCAGCAGTCCGCGGGACAGGAGAAATTCACCCCTCCACTTT.

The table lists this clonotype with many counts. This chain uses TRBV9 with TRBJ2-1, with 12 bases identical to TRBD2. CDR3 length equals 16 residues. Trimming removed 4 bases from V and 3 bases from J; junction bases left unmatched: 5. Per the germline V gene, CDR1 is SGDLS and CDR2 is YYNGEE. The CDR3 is CASSLTSGRIYNEQFF. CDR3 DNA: TGTGCCAGCAGCCTTACTAGCGGGAGGATCTACAATGAGCAGTTCTTC.

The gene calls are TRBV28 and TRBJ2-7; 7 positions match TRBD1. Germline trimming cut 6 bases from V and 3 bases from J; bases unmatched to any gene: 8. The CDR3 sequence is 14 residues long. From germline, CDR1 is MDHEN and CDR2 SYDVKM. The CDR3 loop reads CASRPGQSFYEQYF. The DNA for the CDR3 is TGTGCCAGCAGGCCGGGACAGTCGTTCTACGAGCAGTACTTC.

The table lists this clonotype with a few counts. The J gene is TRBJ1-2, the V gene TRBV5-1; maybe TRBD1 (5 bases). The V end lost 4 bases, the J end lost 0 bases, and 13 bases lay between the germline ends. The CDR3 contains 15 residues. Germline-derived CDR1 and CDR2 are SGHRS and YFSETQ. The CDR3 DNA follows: TGCGCCAGCAGCCCCCGGGACCCGACTAACTATGGCTACACCTTC. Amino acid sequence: CASSPRDPTNYGYTF.

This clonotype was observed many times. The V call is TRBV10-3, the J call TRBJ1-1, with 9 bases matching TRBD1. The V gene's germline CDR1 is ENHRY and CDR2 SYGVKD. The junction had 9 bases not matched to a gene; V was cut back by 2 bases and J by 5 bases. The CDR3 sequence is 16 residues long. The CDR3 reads CAISEADRTGVTEAFF. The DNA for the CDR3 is TGTGCCATCAGTGAGGCCGACCGGACAGGGGTTACTGAAGCTTTCTTT.